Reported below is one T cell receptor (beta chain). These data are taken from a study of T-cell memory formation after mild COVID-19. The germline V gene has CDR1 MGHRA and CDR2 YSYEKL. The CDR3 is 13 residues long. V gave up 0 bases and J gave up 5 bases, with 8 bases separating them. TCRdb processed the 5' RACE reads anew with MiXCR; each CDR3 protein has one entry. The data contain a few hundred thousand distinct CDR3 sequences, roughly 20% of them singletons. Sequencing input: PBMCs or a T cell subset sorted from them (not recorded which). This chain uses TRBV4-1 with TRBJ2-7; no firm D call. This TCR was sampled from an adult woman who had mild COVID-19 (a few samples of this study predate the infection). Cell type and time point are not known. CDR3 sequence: CASSQEGVDEQYF. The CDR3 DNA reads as TGCGCCAGCAGCCAAGAGGGTGTGGACGAGCAGTACTTC.